This note documents a single TCR beta chain sequence. Its antigen is unidentified. MiXCR was run by TCRdb on the reads, yielding one entry per CDR3 protein. In the table there are roughly 51,000 distinct CDR3 sequences, over 15% of which are singletons. CDR1 is MNHEY and CDR2 is SVGEGT in the germline V gene. This CDR3 is built from 12 residues. V was clipped by 2 bases and J by 11 bases; unmatched bases: 4. This specimen comes from a study of T cell repertoires in cytomegalovirus infection. Whole-study findings and limits: It was HLA-C-restricted CMV-specific TCR beta clonotypes that dominated the response ex vivo.

The chain has TRBV6-2 or TRBV6-3 and TRBJ2-3, with 7 bases aligning to TRBD2. This material consisted of CD8+ T cells from cultured PBMCs, taken from culture after CMV antigen stimulation. The TCR was taken from a human donor in good health (CMV status not recorded). Some clones in this sample may be carry-over from other donors' samples. For the CDR3, the DNA is TGTGCCAGCAGTTACGGGGAGGGTGAGCAGTATTTT. It translates to CASSYGEGEQYF.